This note documents a single T cell receptor beta chain sequence. Within the sample, other DNA sequences also encode this same CDR3. This entry comes from a study of control samples from healthy donors and cancer patients. Measured with immunoSEQ multiplex PCR; TCRdb has only the in-frame clones, and not every one. The repertoire consists of under 200,000 clones, with roughly 94% occurring once and the leading ten covering around 15%. Per the germline V gene, CDR1 is SGDLS and CDR2 is YYNGEE. Trimming cost V 3 bases and J 4 bases, with 11 bases left between them. This CDR3 comprises 13 residues. The clonotype comes from a man between 60 and 75 years old with colorectal cancer. V is TRBV9 and J is TRBJ2-7; no clear D. Sequenced input: PBMCs. In nucleotides, the CDR3 is TGTGCCAGCAGCGCACTGCTCGGTTACGAGCAGTACTTC. It is translated as CASSALLGYEQYF.